Below, 24 T cell receptor beta chains from the same sample are listed, as sequenced in a study of T cell changes during pregnancy in multiple sclerosis. TCRdb's copy holds only in-frame clones and misses some; the assay was immunoSEQ multiplex PCR. The repertoire has 45,000 to 55,000 clones, about 90% of them found once; the top ten carry approximately 0.18%. The source material was CD4+ T cells from peripheral blood mononuclear cells, sampled after pregnancy. The source is a female donor in good health, enrolled as a control in a pregnancy study.

This chain joins TRBV14 and TRBJ2-1; D not resolved. Germline CDR1 reads SGHDN; CDR2 reads FVKESK. CDR3 length equals 12 residues. V shed 1 base and J shed 9 bases, with 7 bases lying between them. CDR3 sequence (DNA): TGTGCCAGCAGCCAAGGAGTGGTTGAGCAGTTCTTC. Protein sequence: CASSQGVVEQFF.

CDR3 nucleotides: TGTGCCAGCAGCTTAGTTGGGACAGATAATTCACCCCTCCACTTT. Its protein is CASSLVGTDNSPLHF. The chain uses TRBV7-9 and TRBJ1-6; TRBD1 aligns across 7 bases. The CDR3 is 15 amino acids. Germline V gene lookup returns CDR1 SEHNR and CDR2 FQNEAQ (reference sequence). With V trimmed by 1 base and J by 5 bases, 2 bases remained unmatched.

This sequence joins TRBV7-2 and TRBJ2-3; D is perhaps TRBD1 (6 bases). V shed 2 bases and J shed 3 bases, with 9 bases lying between them. The CDR3 has 14 amino acids. Per germline, CDR1 SGHTA and CDR2 FQGNSA. The chain's CDR3 is CASSLLGATDTQYF. The CDR3 DNA follows: TGTGCCAGCAGCTTATTGGGGGCAACAGATACGCAGTATTTT.

V gene TRBV10-2 combines with J gene TRBJ1-2; maybe TRBD1 (5 bases). The ends were cut back, 5 bases at V and 8 bases at J, with 27 bases in the middle. Germline CDR1 reads WSHSY; CDR2 reads SAAADI. This CDR3 region has 17 residues. CDR3 sequence (DNA): TGCGCCAGCAGTCCCCTCGTGGGAGGGGAGCTGCTATGGGGCTACACCTTC. Translated, it gives CASSPLVGGELLWGYTF.

The chain carries TRBV7-2 and TRBJ2-3; D unclear. Trimming cost V 4 bases and J 6 bases, with 5 bases left between them. From germline, CDR1 is SGHTA and CDR2 FQGNSA. This CDR3 is built from 11 residues. CDR3 in amino acids: CASSSFDTQYF. The CDR3 coding sequence is TGTGCCAGCAGCTCCTTTGATACGCAGTATTTT. The complete variable domain, with remaining parts taken from reference TRBV7-2 and TRBJ2-3, reads GAGVSQSPSNKVTEKGKDVELRCDPISGHTALYWYRQSLGQGLEFLIYFQGNSAPDKSGLPSDRFSAERTGGSVSTLTIQRTQQEDSAVYLCASSSFDTQYFGPGTRLTVL.

The V and J genes are TRBV6-6 and TRBJ1-2, with 7 nucleotides matching TRBD1. V lost 6 bases, J lost 3 bases, and 7 bases stayed unmatched. CDR1 and CDR2 (germline): MNHNY, SVGAGI (reference sequence). The CDR3 is 14 residues long. This CDR3 reads CASRPTGSDYGYTF. The CDR3 DNA reads TGTGCCAGCAGACCGACAGGGTCGGACTATGGCTACACCTTC.

This rearrangement joins TRBV5-1 to TRBJ2-5; tentative D call: TRBD2 (6 bases). CDR3 length: 16 residues. Trimming pared 0 bases from V and 3 bases from J, leaving 15 bases between. From germline, CDR1 is SGHRS and CDR2 YFSETQ. CDR3 loop: CASSLDPAGNKETQYF. CDR3 sequence (DNA): TGCGCCAGCAGCTTGGATCCGGCGGGGAACAAAGAGACCCAGTACTTC.

The chain carries TRBV28 and TRBJ1-5; 12 bases are a match to TRBD1. The CDR3 sequence is 16 residues long. V lost 5 bases to trimming and J lost 5 bases; unmatched junction nucleotides: 7. In germline, CDR1 is MDHEN, CDR2 SYDVKM. CDR3 in DNA: TGTGCCAGCAGTGGCCGGGACAGGGGGCTCTATCAGCCCCAGCATTTT. Translation: CASSGRDRGLYQPQHF.

The rearrangement joins TRBV5-4 to TRBJ1-2; D gene uncertain. CDR1 is SGHNT and CDR2 is YYREEE in the germline V gene (reference sequence). The CDR3 totals 13 residues. V dropped 4 bases and J dropped 4 bases, with 11 bases sitting between them. DNA of the CDR3: TGTGCCAGCAGCCCTAGCCAGGTCTATGGCTACACCTTC. This gives the protein CASSPSQVYGYTF.

The chain carries TRBV5-5 and TRBJ2-7; 10 nucleotides align to TRBD2. V was clipped by 2 bases and J by 5 bases; unmatched bases: 13. Per germline, CDR1 SGHKS and CDR2 YYEKEE (reference sequence). The CDR3 runs to 17 residues. In nucleotides, the CDR3 is TGTGCCAGCAGCTTAAGTCTAGCGGGGGTCTTTAACCACGAGCAGTACTTC. It codes for CASSLSLAGVFNHEQYF.

This CDR3 is CASSLGQGSNQPQHF. CDR3 nucleotide sequence: TGTGCCAGCAGCTTAGGACAGGGTAGCAATCAGCCCCAGCATTTT. The genes are TRBV7-9 and TRBJ1-5; 7 bases agree with TRBD1. Looked up from germline, CDR1 is SEHNR and CDR2 is FQNEAQ (reference sequence). This CDR3 has 15 amino acids. V lost 1 base to trimming and J lost 0 bases; unmatched junction nucleotides: 0.

The chain uses TRBV29-1 and TRBJ2-3; the D gene is possibly TRBD1 (6 bases). CDR1 is SQVTM and CDR2 is ANQGSEA in the germline V gene. The CDR3 runs to 15 residues. Trimming shortened V by 6 bases and J by 5 bases, and 21 bases separated the two germline ends. As DNA, the CDR3 is TGCAGCGTAACCCGGGACACTACAAGGCGAGATACGCAGTATTTT. Protein: CSVTRDTTRRDTQYF.

The chain has TRBV28 and TRBJ1-1, with a tentative D call TRBD1 (6 bases). V shed 6 bases and J shed 1 base, with 15 bases lying between them. From germline, CDR1 is MDHEN and CDR2 SYDVKM. This CDR3 comprises 15 residues. CDR3 in amino acids: CASRLSGRGNTEAFF. DNA of the CDR3: TGTGCCAGCAGGCTCTCGGGCAGGGGGAACACTGAAGCTTTCTTT.

This clone has just a few counts. The same CDR3 can be traced to other DNA sequences in this sample. The chain combines TRBV19 with TRBJ1-2, with 8 bases matching TRBD1. The junction had 7 bases not matched to a gene; V was cut back by 7 bases and J by 6 bases. The germline CDR1 and CDR2 sequences are LNHDA and SQIVND (reference sequence). The length of the CDR3 is 13 residues. CDR3 sequence (DNA): TGTGCCAGTACCCGAGGACAGGGAAATGGCTACACCTTC. Protein sequence: CASTRGQGNGYTF.

The rearrangement joins TRBV5-1 to TRBJ1-2; D is possibly TRBD1 (5 bases). The V end lost 0 bases, the J end lost 6 bases, and 9 bases lay between the germline ends. Per the germline V gene, CDR1 is SGHRS and CDR2 is YFSETQ. The CDR3 is 13 residues long. The CDR3 loop reads CASSLGQIDGYTF. In DNA, the CDR3 is TGCGCCAGCAGCTTGGGACAGATCGATGGCTACACCTTC.

The rearrangement joins TRBV28 to TRBJ2-3; 7 bases fit TRBD1. Germline V CDR1 and CDR2: MDHEN, SYDVKM. With V trimmed by 2 bases and J by 10 bases, 6 bases remained unmatched. This CDR3 is 13 amino acids long. CDR3 nucleotide sequence: TGTGCCAGCAGTTTACAGGGGGTCGTATCGCAGTATTTT. Its protein is CASSLQGVVSQYF.

This chain links TRBV5-4 with TRBJ2-5, with 9 nucleotides matching TRBD2. Germline values: CDR1 SGHNT, CDR2 YYREEE (reference sequence). V shed 4 bases and J 5 bases; nucleotides not matched to a gene: 12. This CDR3 is built from 16 residues. CDR3 region: CASSLGGGGAHETQYF. Here the CDR3 DNA reads TGTGCCAGCAGCCTCGGGGGCGGGGGGGCTCACGAGACCCAGTACTTC.

The CDR3 DNA reads as TGTGCCAGCTCACCTAGCGCGGGGGAGAACACTGAAGCTTTCTTT. Its protein is CASSPSAGENTEAFF. The chain is built from TRBV18 and TRBJ1-1, with D possibly matching TRBD1 (5 bases). Trimming shortened V by 3 bases and J by 1 base, and 12 bases separated the two germline ends. CDR3 length equals 15 residues. Germline lookup yields CDR1 KGHSH and CDR2 LQKENI.

The chain couples TRBV6-5 to TRBJ1-2, with 7 bases identical to TRBD1. V shed 0 bases and J 5 bases; nucleotides not matched to a gene: 3. The CDR3 consists of 14 residues. Germline CDR1 and CDR2: MNHEY and SVGAGI. Here the CDR3 DNA reads TGTGCCAGCAGTTACTCGAGACAGGGTTATGGCTACACCTTC. It codes for CASSYSRQGYGYTF.

This clone occurred a few times. This chain connects TRBV9 to TRBJ1-1; D unresolved. CDR3 length: 12 residues. CDR1 and CDR2 (germline): SGDLS, YYNGEE. Trimming removed 6 bases from V and 7 bases from J, with 13 bases in between. CDR3 sequence reads: CASINPGGEAFF. CDR3 DNA: TGTGCCAGCATCAACCCGGGAGGTGAAGCTTTCTTT.

This clone was recorded a few times. The chain is built from TRBV7-3 and TRBJ2-2, with 7 bases fitting TRBD1. The trim removed 8 bases at V and 0 bases at J, leaving 6 bases unmatched. The CDR3 is 15 residues long. Per germline, CDR1 SGHTA and CDR2 FQGTGA. The CDR3 protein is CASSSGTANTGELFF. CDR3 nucleotides: TGTGCCAGCTCCTCCGGGACAGCGAACACCGGGGAGCTGTTTTTT.

The chain combines TRBV7-9 with TRBJ2-1; the match to TRBD2 covers 10 bases. J was trimmed by 10 bases and V by 5 bases; bases with no gene match: 5. Germline V gene lookup returns CDR1 SEHNR and CDR2 FQNEAQ (reference sequence). The CDR3 length is 13 residues. CDR3 sequence (DNA): TGTGCCAGCAGCCCGGGACTAGCGCGGGAGCAGTTCTTC. Translating it yields CASSPGLAREQFF.

A single count supports this clone. This chain joins TRBV5-1 and TRBJ2-3; 9 bases match TRBD2. The CDR3 spans 15 residues. Looked up from germline, CDR1 is SGHRS and CDR2 is YFSETQ. The junction had 3 bases not matched to a gene; V was cut back by 3 bases and J by 1 base. For the CDR3, the DNA is TGCGCCAGCAGCTCAGTAGCGGGGGGCACAGATACGCAGTATTTT. Amino acid sequence: CASSSVAGGTDTQYF.

This clone was seen only once. CDR3 bases: TGTGCCAGCAGCTTAGGGCTCGGGGGACGCACAGATACGCAGTATTTT. Encoded protein: CASSLGLGGRTDTQYF. V is TRBV7-9 and J is TRBJ2-3; TRBD2 is a possible D gene (6 bases). CDR1 is SEHNR, CDR2 FQNEAQ, per germline (reference sequence). The CDR3 covers 16 residues. V dropped 1 base and J dropped 1 base, with 12 bases sitting between them.